This T cell receptor (beta chain) was retrieved from a study of tumor-infiltrating lymphocytes in glioblastoma multiforme. Three nested ARM-PCR rounds with V-beta and C-beta primers built TCRB libraries. TCRB cDNA was made from approximately 0.5 ug total RNA. Unique molecular identifiers were not described for the libraries. TCRdb reanalysed the multiplex PCR reads using MiXCR and keeps one entry per CDR3 protein. The sample records 9,000 to 10,000 distinct CDR3 sequences, around 71% being singletons. This clonotype was seen once. Its specificity is not known. Study results and limitations: Unequal TCR RNA per T cell might skew measured clone sizes.

This clonotype originated in a male donor with glioblastoma. The sample comprised brain tumor tissue.

In nucleotides, the CDR3 is TGCGCCAGCAGCCAATTGACCGGGACTAGCGGGGGGGCTACGTACAATGAGCAGTTCTTC. Translated, it gives CASSQLTGTSGGATYNEQFF. The chain carries TRBV4-1 and TRBJ2-1; TRBD2 aligns across 16 bases. The CDR3 has 20 residues. In germline, CDR1 is MGHRA, CDR2 YSYEKL. V shed 2 bases, J shed 4 bases, and the junction held 11 bases outside the gene matches.